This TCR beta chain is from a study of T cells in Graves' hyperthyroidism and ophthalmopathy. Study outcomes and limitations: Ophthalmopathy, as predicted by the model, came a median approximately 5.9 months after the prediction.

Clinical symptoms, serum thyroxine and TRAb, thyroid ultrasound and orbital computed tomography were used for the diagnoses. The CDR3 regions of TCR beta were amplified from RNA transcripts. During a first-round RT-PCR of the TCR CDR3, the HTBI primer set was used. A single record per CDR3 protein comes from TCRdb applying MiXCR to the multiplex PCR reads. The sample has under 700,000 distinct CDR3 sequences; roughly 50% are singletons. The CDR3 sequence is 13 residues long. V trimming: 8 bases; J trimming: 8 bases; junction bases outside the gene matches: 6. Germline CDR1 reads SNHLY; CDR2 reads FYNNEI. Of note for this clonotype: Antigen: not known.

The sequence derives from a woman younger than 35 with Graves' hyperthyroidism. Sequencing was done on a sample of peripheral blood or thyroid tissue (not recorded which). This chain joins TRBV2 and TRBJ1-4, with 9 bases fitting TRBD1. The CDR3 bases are TGTGCCAGCTTAGGACAGGGGAGCGAAAAACTGTTTTTT. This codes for CASLGQGSEKLFF.